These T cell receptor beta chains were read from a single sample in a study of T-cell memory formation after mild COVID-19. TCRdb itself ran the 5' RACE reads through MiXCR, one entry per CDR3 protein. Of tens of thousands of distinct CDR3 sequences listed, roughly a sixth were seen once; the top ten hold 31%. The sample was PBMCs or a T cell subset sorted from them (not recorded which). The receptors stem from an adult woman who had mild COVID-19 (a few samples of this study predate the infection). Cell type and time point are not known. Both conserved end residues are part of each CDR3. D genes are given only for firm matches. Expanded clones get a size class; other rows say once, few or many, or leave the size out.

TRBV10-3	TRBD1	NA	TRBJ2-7	TGTGCCATCAGAGCCGGGACAGGCGATCCCTACGAGCAGTACTTC	CAIRAGTGDPYEQYF
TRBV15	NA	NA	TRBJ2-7	TGTGCCACCAGCTGCAATAGCTCCTACGAGCAGTACTTC	CATSCNSSYEQYF
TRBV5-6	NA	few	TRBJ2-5	TGTGCCAGCAGCTTGAGGGAGACCCAGTACTTC	CASSLRETQYF
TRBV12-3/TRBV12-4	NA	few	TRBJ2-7	TGTGCCAGCAGTTTATATGGGGCTTCCTACGAGCAGTACTTC	CASSLYGASYEQYF
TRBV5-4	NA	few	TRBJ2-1	TGTGCCAGCAGCTTGGAGGCCGCAGCCCGTGGCTCCTACAATGAGCAGTTCTTC	CASSLEAAARGSYNEQFF
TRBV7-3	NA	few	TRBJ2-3	TGTGCCAGCAGCACGGGCCTTTACGCGGACGCAGATACGCAGTATTTT	CASSTGLYADADTQYF
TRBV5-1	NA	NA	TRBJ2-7	TGCGCCAGCAGCTTGGACAGGGTTAGCTACGAGCAGTACTTC	CASSLDRVSYEQYF
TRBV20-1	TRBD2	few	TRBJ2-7	TGCAGTGCCTCACCCTCGGGACTAGCGTCGACAGAGCAGTACTTC	CSASPSGLASTEQYF
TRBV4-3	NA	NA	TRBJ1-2	TGCGCCAGCAGCCAAGGAGGGGCGTCTAACTATGGCTACACCTTC	CASSQGGASNYGYTF
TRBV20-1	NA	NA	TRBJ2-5	TGCAGTGCTAGAGTGGCTGGCGGGGCCCCGAGGGAGACCCAGTACTTC	CSARVAGGAPRETQYF
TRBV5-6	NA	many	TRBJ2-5	TGTGCCAGCAGCTACGGAGAGACCCAGTACTTC	CASSYGETQYF
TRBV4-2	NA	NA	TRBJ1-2	TGTGCCAGCAGCCAAGAACGTCAGGTCCACTATGGCTACACCTTC	CASSQERQVHYGYTF
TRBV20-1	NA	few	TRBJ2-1	TGCAGTGCGCCCGTAGGGAATGAGCAGTTCTTC	CSAPVGNEQFF
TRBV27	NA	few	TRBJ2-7	TGTGCCAGCAGTTCGTCCACTTACGAGCAGTACTTC	CASSSSTYEQYF
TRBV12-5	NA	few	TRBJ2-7	TGTGCTAGTGGACTCGGCCCCTACGAGCAGTACTTC	CASGLGPYEQYF
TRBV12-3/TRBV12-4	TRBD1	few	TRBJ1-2	TGTGCCAGCAGTTTTGGGCCCGGGACAGGGACCTATGGCTACACCTTC	CASSFGPGTGTYGYTF
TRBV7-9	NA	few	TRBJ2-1	TGTGCCAGCAGCCCCTTGGGGGGACCCTACAATGAGCAGTTCTTC	CASSPLGGPYNEQFF
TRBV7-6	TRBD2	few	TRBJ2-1	TGTGCCAGCAGCGACGCCGGGACTAGCGGGGGAAGCTCCTACAATGAGCAGTTCTTC	CASSDAGTSGGSSYNEQFF
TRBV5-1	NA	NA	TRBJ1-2	TGCGCCAGCAGCTTGGGGCAGGGACGAAGGCAGGGCTACACCTTC	CASSLGQGRRQGYTF
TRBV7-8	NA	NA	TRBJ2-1	TGTGCCAGCAGCTTAGTAGACCAAGCCTACAATGAGCAGTTCTTC	CASSLVDQAYNEQFF
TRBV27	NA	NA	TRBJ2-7	TGTGCCAGCTCATTAACTGGGGGCCCATCCTACGAGCAGTACTTC	CASSLTGGPSYEQYF
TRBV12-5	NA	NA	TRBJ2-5	TGTGCTAGTGGCTCATTAGTGTTTATGGAGACCCAGTACTTC	CASGSLVFMETQYF
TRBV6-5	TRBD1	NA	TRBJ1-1	TGTGCCAGCAACCTGGGACAGGGGGCTACTGAAGCTTTCTTT	CASNLGQGATEAFF
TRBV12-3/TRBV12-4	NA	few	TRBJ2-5	TGTGCCAGCAGTCCCTCTAATTCCGTAGAGACCCAGTACTTC	CASSPSNSVETQYF
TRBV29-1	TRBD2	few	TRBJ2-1	TGCAGCGTTGAAGCTAGCGGGCTTTACAATGAGCAGTTCTTC	CSVEASGLYNEQFF
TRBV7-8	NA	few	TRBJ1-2	TGTGCCAGCAGCCTGGGACCGCAGCCAGCTGGTGGCTACACCTTC	CASSLGPQPAGGYTF
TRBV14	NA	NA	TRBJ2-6	TGTGCCAGCAGCCAACAGATATCTGGGGCCAACGTCCTGACTTTC	CASSQQISGANVLTF
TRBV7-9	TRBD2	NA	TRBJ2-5	TGTGCCAGCCTCCTGGGGGGGCAAGAGACCCAGTACTTC	CASLLGGQETQYF
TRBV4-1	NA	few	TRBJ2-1	TGCGCCAGCAGCCAAGTTACTAGCCTAACCTACAATGAGCAGTTCTTC	CASSQVTSLTYNEQFF
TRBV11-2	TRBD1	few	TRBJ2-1	TGTGCCAGCAGCTTGAGGACAGGGGAGGGGGCCAACTACAATGAGCAGTTCTTC	CASSLRTGEGANYNEQFF
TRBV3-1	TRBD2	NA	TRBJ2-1	TGTGCCAGCAGCCAAGACTTTAGCGGGGCGTCTTACAATGAGCAGTTCTTC	CASSQDFSGASYNEQFF
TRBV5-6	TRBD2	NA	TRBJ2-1	TGTGCCAGCAGCTCGCCGGGACTAGCGGGGGGGCCTACCAATGAGCAGTTCTTC	CASSSPGLAGGPTNEQFF
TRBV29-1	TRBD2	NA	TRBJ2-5	TGCAGCGTCCAGAGGGCGGGAGTACAAGAGACCCAGTACTTC	CSVQRAGVQETQYF
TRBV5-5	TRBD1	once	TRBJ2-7	TGTGCCAGCAGGGATCCCGGGACAGGGCCGACCGAGCAGTACTTC	CASRDPGTGPTEQYF
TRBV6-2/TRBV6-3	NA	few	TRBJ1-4	TGTGCCAGCAGTTCCTGGGACACCCGATATGAAAAACTGTTTTTT	CASSSWDTRYEKLFF
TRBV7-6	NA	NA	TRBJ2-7	TGTGCCAGCAGCTTAGACCCAGGGCGTAGCGAGCAGTACTTC	CASSLDPGRSEQYF
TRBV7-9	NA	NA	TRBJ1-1	TGTGCCAGCAGCTTGATGAACACTGAAGCTTTCTTT	CASSLMNTEAFF
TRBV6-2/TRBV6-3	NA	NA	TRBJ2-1	TGTGCCAGCAGTTACCAGGGCGAGAATGAGCAGTTCTTC	CASSYQGENEQFF
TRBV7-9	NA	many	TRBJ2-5	TGTGCCAGCAGCCCTCCCGGCACAGGGCAAGAGACCCAGTACTTC	CASSPPGTGQETQYF
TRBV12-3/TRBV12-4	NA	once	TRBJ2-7	TGTGCCAGCGGGAGCTCCTACGAGCAGTACTTC	CASGSSYEQYF
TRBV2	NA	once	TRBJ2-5	TGTGCCAGCTGTGTTAGGGATGATCGTATGGAGACCCAGTACTTC	CASCVRDDRMETQYF
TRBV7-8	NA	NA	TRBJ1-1	TGTGCCAGCAGCCTCTTACGCGGACCAGTGGCCACTGAAGCTTTCTTT	CASSLLRGPVATEAFF
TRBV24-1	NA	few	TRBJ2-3	TGTGCCACCAGTGAGTTTGGTGGAGGGACGCAGTATTTT	CATSEFGGGTQYF
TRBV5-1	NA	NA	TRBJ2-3	TGCGCCAGCAGCTTGGCCGTGGATACGCAGTATTTT	CASSLAVDTQYF
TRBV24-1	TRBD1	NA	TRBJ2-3	TGTGCCACCAGTGATTTTACAGGGGATGGAAGGGATACGCAGTATTTT	CATSDFTGDGRDTQYF
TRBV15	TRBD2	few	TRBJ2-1	TGTGCCACCAGCAGCGGGACTAGTGTTTACCATGAGCAGTTCTTC	CATSSGTSVYHEQFF
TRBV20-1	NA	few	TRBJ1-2	TGCAGTGCTAGGGAGTTGGGGGGGCTACGGATTGTCTACACCTTC	CSARELGGLRIVYTF
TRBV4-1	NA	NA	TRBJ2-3	TGCGCCAGCAGCCAAGTTCGGGCAGCAACAGATACGCAGTATTTT	CASSQVRAATDTQYF
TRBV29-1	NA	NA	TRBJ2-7	TGCAGCGTCGAACAGGGCGAGCAGTACTTC	CSVEQGEQYF
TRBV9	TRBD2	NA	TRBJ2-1	TGTGCCAGCAGCCCCGGGGGGGGCTTGTACAATGAGCAGTTCTTC	CASSPGGGLYNEQFF
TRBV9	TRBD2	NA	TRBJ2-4	TGTGCCAGCAGCCCGGGGGGCGGGAGGGCCAGCATTCAGTACTTC	CASSPGGGRASIQYF
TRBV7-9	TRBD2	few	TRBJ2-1	TGTGCCAGCAGCTTCCCAGGGCAGCGGGGGGCTCACAATGAGCAGTTCTTC	CASSFPGQRGAHNEQFF
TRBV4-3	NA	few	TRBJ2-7	TGCGCCAGCAGCCAAGCTCACGGAGGTTCCTACGAGCAGTACTTC	CASSQAHGGSYEQYF
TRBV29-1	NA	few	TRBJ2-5	TGCAGCGTTGAAGGACTAGACAACCAAGAGACCCAGTACTTC	CSVEGLDNQETQYF
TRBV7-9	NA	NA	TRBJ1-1	TGTGCCAGCAGCCTCAGGGGACGGGAAAACACTGAAGCTTTCTTT	CASSLRGRENTEAFF
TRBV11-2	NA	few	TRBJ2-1	TGTGCCAGCAGCTTTGGTGAGCAGTTCTTC	CASSFGEQFF
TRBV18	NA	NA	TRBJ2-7	TGTGCCAGCTCACCATCCCGGGCCGAGCAGTACTTC	CASSPSRAEQYF
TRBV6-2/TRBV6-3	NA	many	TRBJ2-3	TGTGCCAGCAGTTACGGGTCGAGTGTGGATACGCAGTATTTT	CASSYGSSVDTQYF
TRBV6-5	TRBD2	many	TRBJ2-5	TGTGCCAGCAGTTACATTGGACTAGCGGAAGAGACCCAGTACTTC	CASSYIGLAEETQYF